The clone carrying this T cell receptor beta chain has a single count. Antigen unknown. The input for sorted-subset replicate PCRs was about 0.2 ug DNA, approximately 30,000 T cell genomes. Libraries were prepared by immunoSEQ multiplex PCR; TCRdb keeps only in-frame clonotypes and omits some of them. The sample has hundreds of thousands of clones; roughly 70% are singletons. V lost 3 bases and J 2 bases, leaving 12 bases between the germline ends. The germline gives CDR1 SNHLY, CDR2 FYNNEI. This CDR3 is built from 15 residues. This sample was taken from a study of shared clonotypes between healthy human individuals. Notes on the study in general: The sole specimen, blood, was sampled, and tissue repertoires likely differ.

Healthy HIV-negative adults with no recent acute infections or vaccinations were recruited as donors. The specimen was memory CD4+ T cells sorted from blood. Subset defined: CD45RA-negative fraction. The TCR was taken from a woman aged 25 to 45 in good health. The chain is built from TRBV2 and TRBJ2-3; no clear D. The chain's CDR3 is CASSEQQNPTDTQYF. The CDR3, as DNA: TGTGCCAGCAGTGAGCAACAGAACCCCACAGATACGCAGTATTTT.